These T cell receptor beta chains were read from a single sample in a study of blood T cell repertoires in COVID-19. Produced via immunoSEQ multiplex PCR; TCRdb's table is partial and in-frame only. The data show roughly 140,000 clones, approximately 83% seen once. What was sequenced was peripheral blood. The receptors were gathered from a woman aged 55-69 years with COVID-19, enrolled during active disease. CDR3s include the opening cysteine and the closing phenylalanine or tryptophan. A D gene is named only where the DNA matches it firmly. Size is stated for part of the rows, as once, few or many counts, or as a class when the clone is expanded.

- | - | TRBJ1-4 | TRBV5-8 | TGTGCCAGCAGCGTGGGCCAACAGGGAACTAATGAAAAACTGTTTTTT | CASSVGQQGTNEKLFF
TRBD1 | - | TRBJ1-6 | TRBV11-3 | TGTGCCAGCAGGTACTCGACAGGGCATAATTCACCCCTCCACTTT | CASRYSTGHNSPLHF
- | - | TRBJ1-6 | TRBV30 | TGTGCCTGGAGTGTAATGGGGCATAATTCACCCCTCCACTTT | CAWSVMGHNSPLHF
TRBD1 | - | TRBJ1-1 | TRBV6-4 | TGTGCCAGCAGTTTGACAGGGGCGACTCAAGCTTTCTTT | CASSLTGATQAFF
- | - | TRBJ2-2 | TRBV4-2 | TGTGCCAGCAGCCAAGATCCCGGTTACACCGGGGAGCTGTTTTTT | CASSQDPGYTGELFF
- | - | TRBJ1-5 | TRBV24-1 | TGTGCCACCAGTGACCCCGATCAGCCCCAGCATTTT | CATSDPDQPQHF
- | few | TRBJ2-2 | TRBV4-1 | TGCGCCAGCAGCCAAGGACAAAACACCGGGGAGCTGTTTTTT | CASSQGQNTGELFF
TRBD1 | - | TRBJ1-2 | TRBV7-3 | TGTGCCAGCAGCCCCACAGGGGGAGGAAACTATGGCTACACCTTC | CASSPTGGGNYGYTF
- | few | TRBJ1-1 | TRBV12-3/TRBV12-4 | TGTGCCAGCAGCCCCGGGAACATCTTT | CASSPGNIF
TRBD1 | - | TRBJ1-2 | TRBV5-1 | TGCGCCAGCAGCTTTACAGGGGATACGACTAACTATGGCTACACCTTC | CASSFTGDTTNYGYTF
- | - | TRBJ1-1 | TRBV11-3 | TGTGCCAGCAGTTCAACATTCGACACTGAAGCTTTCTTT | CASSSTFDTEAFF
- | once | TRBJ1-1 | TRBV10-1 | TGCGCCAGCAGGCGTGACAGCGGGACTGAAGCTTTCTTT | CASRRDSGTEAFF
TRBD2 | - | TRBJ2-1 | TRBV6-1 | TGTGCCAGCAGTGAAGGCACACCAGCGGGGGGGCCCAATGAGCAGTTCTTC | CASSEGTPAGGPNEQFF
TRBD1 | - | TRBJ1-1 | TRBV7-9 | TGTGCCAGCACCTTAAACAGGGGAGCCGAAGCTTTCTTT | CASTLNRGAEAFF
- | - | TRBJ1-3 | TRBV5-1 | TGCGCCTCCCGATTGTCGGGATTCTCTGGAAACACCATATATTTT | CASRLSGFSGNTIYF
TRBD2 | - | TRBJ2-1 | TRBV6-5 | TGTGCCACCAGGTCCGGAGCGGGGGGCAATGAGCAGTTCTTC | CATRSGAGGNEQFF
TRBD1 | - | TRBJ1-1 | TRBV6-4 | TGTGCCAGCATCATACGCGACAGGGAGTTCAGGAACACTGAAGCTTTCTTT | CASIIRDREFRNTEAFF
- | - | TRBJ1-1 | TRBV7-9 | TGTGCCAGCAGCTTATTTTCTGGTACCGCGTCATTAACTGAAGCTTTCTTT | CASSLFSGTASLTEAFF
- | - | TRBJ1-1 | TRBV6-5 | TGTGCCAGCAGTTTACAGGGCGGCACTGAAGCTTTCTTT | CASSLQGGTEAFF
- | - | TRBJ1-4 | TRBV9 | TGTGCCAGCAGCGTAGGACTTAATGAAAAACTGTTTTTT | CASSVGLNEKLFF
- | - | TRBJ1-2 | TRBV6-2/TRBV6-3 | TGTGCCAGCAGTTACGGAGGGTTTGGCTACACCTTC | CASSYGGFGYTF
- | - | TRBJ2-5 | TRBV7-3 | TGTGCCAGCAGCTTACGTGAGGGAGAGACCCAGTACTTC | CASSLREGETQYF
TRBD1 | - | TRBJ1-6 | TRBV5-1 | TGCGCCAGCAGCAGAGGACAGGGGGCAAATTCACCCCTCCACTTT | CASSRGQGANSPLHF
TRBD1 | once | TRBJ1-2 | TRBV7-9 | TGTGCCAGCAGCTCCAGGGGGCGCGACTATGGCTACACCTTC | CASSSRGRDYGYTF